This is a list of T cell receptor beta chains from one sample in a study of blood T cell repertoires in COVID-19. Assay: immunoSEQ multiplex PCR; the TCRdb copy retains only in-frame clones and omits some. The data contain tens of thousands of clones, 80% to 90% of them singletons. The sample was peripheral blood. These receptors were taken from a human donor with active COVID-19. The donor label of this sample is uncertain. The CDR3 runs from the conserved cysteine through the conserved F or W. Fields, in order: D gene, J gene, V gene, clone size, CDR3 DNA, CDR3 protein. D genes are given only for firm matches. Size is omitted from some rows. Given values are once, few, many or a class for expanded clones.

d_call: .; j_call: TRBJ2-5; v_call: TRBV29-1; clone_size: once; cdr3_nt: TGCAGCGTTGAACGGGGGAGGCAAGAGACCCAGTACTTC; cdr3_aa: CSVERGRQETQYF
d_call: .; j_call: TRBJ2-7; v_call: TRBV11-2; clone_size: few; cdr3_nt: TGTGCCAGCAGCTTAGATCCGGTTTCCTACGAGCAGTACTTC; cdr3_aa: CASSLDPVSYEQYF
d_call: TRBD1; j_call: TRBJ1-2; v_call: TRBV7-9; clone_size: .; cdr3_nt: TGTGCCAGCAGAAGTTTCAACAGGGGCGGTGGCTACACCTTC; cdr3_aa: CASRSFNRGGGYTF
d_call: .; j_call: TRBJ1-5; v_call: TRBV19; clone_size: .; cdr3_nt: TGTGCCAGTACGGTACCGGGGGGTTATCAGCCCCAGCATTTT; cdr3_aa: CASTVPGGYQPQHF
d_call: .; j_call: TRBJ2-1; v_call: TRBV28; clone_size: .; cdr3_nt: TGTGCCAGCAACCCACTTGGGGGGAGGACCTACAATGAGCAGTTCTTC; cdr3_aa: CASNPLGGRTYNEQFF
d_call: .; j_call: TRBJ1-5; v_call: TRBV28; clone_size: .; cdr3_nt: TGTGCCAGCACCGAGAGGCCTCACAATCAGCCCCAGCATTTT; cdr3_aa: CASTERPHNQPQHF
d_call: .; j_call: TRBJ2-7; v_call: TRBV6-4; clone_size: .; cdr3_nt: TGTGCCAGCAGTGACTCGATCGGGAGACTTTCCTACGAGCAGTACTTC; cdr3_aa: CASSDSIGRLSYEQYF
d_call: .; j_call: TRBJ2-5; v_call: TRBV27; clone_size: .; cdr3_nt: TGTGCCAGCAGTTTAGGGGGGGGGCTTCAAGAGACCCAGTACTTC; cdr3_aa: CASSLGGGLQETQYF
d_call: .; j_call: TRBJ2-3; v_call: TRBV7-2; clone_size: .; cdr3_nt: TGTGCCAGCAGCCCTAGCAGAGTGACAGATACGCAGTATTTT; cdr3_aa: CASSPSRVTDTQYF
d_call: .; j_call: TRBJ2-2; v_call: TRBV3-1/TRBV3-2; clone_size: .; cdr3_nt: TGTGCCGGCCCGGGGAGGAACACCGGGGAGCTGTTTTTT; cdr3_aa: CAGPGRNTGELFF
d_call: .; j_call: TRBJ2-7; v_call: TRBV15; clone_size: .; cdr3_nt: TGTGCCACCAGCAGGGGCTGGACGGAGGGGCAGTACTTC; cdr3_aa: CATSRGWTEGQYF
d_call: .; j_call: TRBJ1-4; v_call: TRBV11-2; clone_size: .; cdr3_nt: TGTGCCAGCAGCTTCAGCGGGGCGCCAACTGAAAAACTGTTTTTT; cdr3_aa: CASSFSGAPTEKLFF
d_call: .; j_call: TRBJ2-5; v_call: TRBV4-3; clone_size: .; cdr3_nt: TGCGCCAGCAGCCAAGATCGGAGCCAGGGTTTAAAGGAGACCCAGTACTTC; cdr3_aa: CASSQDRSQGLKETQYF
d_call: TRBD2; j_call: TRBJ2-3; v_call: TRBV6-2/TRBV6-3; clone_size: .; cdr3_nt: TGTGCCAGCAGCGCCGGGACTAGCGGGAGCGGTTTAGATACGCAGTATTTT; cdr3_aa: CASSAGTSGSGLDTQYF
d_call: .; j_call: TRBJ1-2; v_call: TRBV9; clone_size: .; cdr3_nt: TGTGCCAGCAGCGTAGGGGCAGGGGTCGGTACCTATGGCTACACCTTC; cdr3_aa: CASSVGAGVGTYGYTF
d_call: .; j_call: TRBJ2-3; v_call: TRBV4-1; clone_size: .; cdr3_nt: TGCGCCAGCAGCCAAGATCAAGCGGTCGGGAGAGATACGCAGTATTTT; cdr3_aa: CASSQDQAVGRDTQYF
d_call: .; j_call: TRBJ2-2; v_call: TRBV5-6; clone_size: once; cdr3_nt: TGTGCCAGCAGCTTGCGGGTCGACCAGGGGTTGTTTTTT; cdr3_aa: CASSLRVDQGLFF
d_call: TRBD2; j_call: TRBJ2-1; v_call: TRBV9; clone_size: .; cdr3_nt: TGTGCCAGCAGCGTAGGTCATCGAGGGGGGACTAGCGGGAGTAGCTACAATGAGCAGTTCTTC; cdr3_aa: CASSVGHRGGTSGSSYNEQFF
d_call: .; j_call: TRBJ2-1; v_call: TRBV3-1/TRBV3-2; clone_size: .; cdr3_nt: TGTGCCAGCAGCCAAGCCCAACCAGGGACAATTCGAAGGAGCTCCTACAATGAGCAGTTCTTC; cdr3_aa: CASSQAQPGTIRRSSYNEQFF
d_call: TRBD2; j_call: TRBJ2-2; v_call: TRBV28; clone_size: few; cdr3_nt: TGTGCCGGCAGCGGGAGGGCCGCCGGGGAGCTGTTTTTT; cdr3_aa: CAGSGRAAGELFF
d_call: .; j_call: TRBJ1-2; v_call: TRBV29-1; clone_size: .; cdr3_nt: TGCAGCGTTGAAGCCTGGTCGGTGGAGTTTCAAGACCATAACTATGGCTACACCTTC; cdr3_aa: CSVEAWSVEFQDHNYGYTF
d_call: TRBD2; j_call: TRBJ2-3; v_call: TRBV2; clone_size: few; cdr3_nt: TGTGCCAGCAGTGAGAGGCAGTCGGGGGGGCATTGGCAGTATTTT; cdr3_aa: CASSERQSGGHWQYF
d_call: TRBD2; j_call: TRBJ2-5; v_call: TRBV4-2; clone_size: once; cdr3_nt: TGTGCCAGCAGCCAGGGGACTAGCGGGAGGGAGACCCAGTACTTC; cdr3_aa: CASSQGTSGRETQYF
d_call: TRBD2; j_call: TRBJ2-3; v_call: TRBV7-3; clone_size: .; cdr3_nt: TGTGCCAGCAGCCCAAGCGGGAGGACAGATACGCAGTATTTT; cdr3_aa: CASSPSGRTDTQYF
d_call: TRBD1; j_call: TRBJ2-1; v_call: TRBV7-2; clone_size: .; cdr3_nt: TGTGCCAGCAGCAAGGACAGGGGGCTTAGCAATGAGCAGTTCTTC; cdr3_aa: CASSKDRGLSNEQFF
d_call: .; j_call: TRBJ2-1; v_call: TRBV9; clone_size: once; cdr3_nt: TGTGCCAGCAGCTTTAGATCCAGGGGTAGAGGGAATGAGCAGTTCTTC; cdr3_aa: CASSFRSRGRGNEQFF
d_call: .; j_call: TRBJ1-1; v_call: TRBV7-9; clone_size: .; cdr3_nt: TGTGCCAGCAGCTCCCGGGACTTCCCGAACACTGAAGCTTTCTTT; cdr3_aa: CASSSRDFPNTEAFF
d_call: TRBD1; j_call: TRBJ1-2; v_call: TRBV6-4; clone_size: .; cdr3_nt: TGTGCCAGCAGTGAACCAGGACAGGGATACGGCTACACCTTC; cdr3_aa: CASSEPGQGYGYTF
d_call: .; j_call: TRBJ1-3; v_call: TRBV6-6; clone_size: .; cdr3_nt: TGTGCCAGCATGTGGGGGGGGTCTCGGGATGGAAACACCATATATTTT; cdr3_aa: CASMWGGSRDGNTIYF
d_call: TRBD2; j_call: TRBJ2-3; v_call: TRBV18; clone_size: .; cdr3_nt: TGTGCCAGCTCACCCTTACCGACACTAGCGGGAGGCGGAGATACGCAGTATTTT; cdr3_aa: CASSPLPTLAGGGDTQYF
d_call: .; j_call: TRBJ2-7; v_call: TRBV28; clone_size: .; cdr3_nt: TGTGCCAGCAGTTTACCGGACTGGGGACTCGTCTACGAGCAGTACTTC; cdr3_aa: CASSLPDWGLVYEQYF
d_call: TRBD1; j_call: TRBJ1-5; v_call: TRBV6-5; clone_size: .; cdr3_nt: TGTGCCAGCAGTTCCCTAGACAGGGGAAATCAGCCCCAGCATTTT; cdr3_aa: CASSSLDRGNQPQHF
d_call: TRBD2; j_call: TRBJ2-6; v_call: TRBV3-1/TRBV3-2; clone_size: .; cdr3_nt: TGTGCCAGCAGCAATCGAGCGGGAGTCTTTGCTGGGGCCAACGTCCTGACTTTC; cdr3_aa: CASSNRAGVFAGANVLTF
d_call: TRBD2; j_call: TRBJ2-3; v_call: TRBV10-3; clone_size: .; cdr3_nt: TGTGCCATCAGTGAGGCTAGCGGTCGGACAGATACGCAGTATTTT; cdr3_aa: CAISEASGRTDTQYF
d_call: .; j_call: TRBJ2-2; v_call: TRBV21-1; clone_size: .; cdr3_nt: TGTGCCAGCAGCATCTCTAGCGGGGGGCCCGGGGAGCTGTTTTTT; cdr3_aa: CASSISSGGPGELFF
d_call: .; j_call: TRBJ2-6; v_call: TRBV6-1; clone_size: .; cdr3_nt: TGTGCCAGCCTTCCCCCAGGGGTCGGGGCCAACGTCCTGACTTTC; cdr3_aa: CASLPPGVGANVLTF
d_call: .; j_call: TRBJ2-7; v_call: TRBV4-1; clone_size: .; cdr3_nt: TGCGCCAGCAGCCAAACAGGACTAAACTACGAGCAGTACTTC; cdr3_aa: CASSQTGLNYEQYF
d_call: TRBD2; j_call: TRBJ2-3; v_call: TRBV11-2; clone_size: .; cdr3_nt: TGTGCCAGCAGCTACCGGGCGGGGGGCTCGGATACGCAGTATTTT; cdr3_aa: CASSYRAGGSDTQYF
d_call: TRBD1; j_call: TRBJ2-7; v_call: TRBV5-5; clone_size: .; cdr3_nt: TGTGCCAGCAGCTTAAGGGACAGTCCCTACGAGCAGTACTTC; cdr3_aa: CASSLRDSPYEQYF
d_call: .; j_call: TRBJ1-6; v_call: TRBV4-3; clone_size: .; cdr3_nt: TGCGCCAGCAGCCTCGAGGGAGGAAGATCCTATAATTCACCCCTCCACTTT; cdr3_aa: CASSLEGGRSYNSPLHF
d_call: .; j_call: TRBJ1-6; v_call: TRBV7-2; clone_size: .; cdr3_nt: TGTGCCAGCAGCCTTAATAATTCACCCCTCCACTTT; cdr3_aa: CASSLNNSPLHF
d_call: TRBD1; j_call: TRBJ1-2; v_call: TRBV7-8; clone_size: .; cdr3_nt: TGTGCCAGCAGCTTAGCCACAGGCGGTTCTCCGGGACAGGGCAGAGGCTACACCTTC; cdr3_aa: CASSLATGGSPGQGRGYTF
d_call: TRBD2; j_call: TRBJ2-5; v_call: TRBV5-4; clone_size: .; cdr3_nt: TGTGCCAGCAGCCGACTAGCCGAGATCGAGACCCAGTACTTC; cdr3_aa: CASSRLAEIETQYF
d_call: TRBD2; j_call: TRBJ2-3; v_call: TRBV30; clone_size: once; cdr3_nt: TGTGCCTGGAGTCCGCTCCTAGCGGGGGGGCCCATCACAGATACGCAGTATTTT; cdr3_aa: CAWSPLLAGGPITDTQYF
d_call: TRBD2; j_call: TRBJ2-7; v_call: TRBV27; clone_size: .; cdr3_nt: TGTGCCAGCAGTTATACGCTAGCGGGGAGTGAGCAGTACTTC; cdr3_aa: CASSYTLAGSEQYF
d_call: TRBD2; j_call: TRBJ2-7; v_call: TRBV27; clone_size: .; cdr3_nt: TGTGCCAGCATAAGGACTAGCGGATCCTACGAGCAGTACTTC; cdr3_aa: CASIRTSGSYEQYF
d_call: TRBD1; j_call: TRBJ1-6; v_call: TRBV30; clone_size: few; cdr3_nt: TGTGCCTGGAGTGTGACCGGGACAGGGGCTAATTCACCCCTCCACTTT; cdr3_aa: CAWSVTGTGANSPLHF
d_call: TRBD1; j_call: TRBJ1-2; v_call: TRBV6-1; clone_size: .; cdr3_nt: TGTGCCAGCAGTGAAGGACAGGGGAACTATGGCTACACCTTC; cdr3_aa: CASSEGQGNYGYTF
d_call: TRBD1; j_call: TRBJ2-5; v_call: TRBV7-3; clone_size: once; cdr3_nt: TGTGCCAGCAGCTTGACAGGGGGGGTTGAGACCCAGTACTTC; cdr3_aa: CASSLTGGVETQYF
d_call: TRBD1; j_call: TRBJ2-7; v_call: TRBV6-6; clone_size: .; cdr3_nt: TGTGCCAGCAGCCTCCAGGGGGCTGTCTACGAGCAGTACTTC; cdr3_aa: CASSLQGAVYEQYF
d_call: .; j_call: TRBJ2-7; v_call: TRBV2; clone_size: .; cdr3_nt: TGTGCCAGCAGCCGGACAGCCTACGAGCAGTACTTC; cdr3_aa: CASSRTAYEQYF
d_call: .; j_call: TRBJ1-1; v_call: TRBV29-1; clone_size: .; cdr3_nt: TGCAGCGTTTCCCCAACCCAGGGGAGAGGCACTGAAGCTTTCTTT; cdr3_aa: CSVSPTQGRGTEAFF
d_call: TRBD1; j_call: TRBJ2-7; v_call: TRBV19; clone_size: .; cdr3_nt: TGTGCCAGTAGTATAGAGACAGGGAGTTCCTACGAGCAGTACTTC; cdr3_aa: CASSIETGSSYEQYF
d_call: .; j_call: TRBJ1-5; v_call: TRBV11-3; clone_size: .; cdr3_nt: TGTGCCAGCAGCTTAGGGAAGGATAGAGGGATCCTCCCCGCTCAGCCCCAGCATTTT; cdr3_aa: CASSLGKDRGILPAQPQHF
d_call: .; j_call: TRBJ2-2; v_call: TRBV7-8; clone_size: .; cdr3_nt: TGTGCCAGCAGCCCGGCGGAGGGGATCACCGGGGAGCTGTTTTTT; cdr3_aa: CASSPAEGITGELFF
d_call: .; j_call: TRBJ1-1; v_call: TRBV10-3; clone_size: .; cdr3_nt: TGTGCCATCAGTGGGGGCCCATCGAACACTGAAGCTTTCTTT; cdr3_aa: CAISGGPSNTEAFF